Shown below are 11 T cell receptor beta chains from a single sample sequenced in a study of Graves' ophthalmopathy and Graves' hyperthyroidism. The sequenced template was RNA, covering the TCR beta CDR3 region. RT-PCR in the first round used HTBI primers; a second-round multiplex PCR followed. TCRdb reprocessed the multiplex PCR reads via MiXCR and lists one record per CDR3 protein. Of roughly 350,000 distinct CDR3 sequences in the sample, about a sixth were seen once. Sequenced: peripheral blood. The receptors stem from an adult woman with stable Graves' hyperthyroidism.

CDR3 protein: CASSRSGRALETQYF. The CDR3 coding sequence is TGTGCCAGCAGCCGTAGCGGGAGGGCCCTAGAGACCCAGTACTTC. The V call is TRBV3-1, the J call TRBJ2-5; 11 nucleotides match TRBD2. The CDR3 runs to 15 residues. The V gene's germline CDR1 is LGHDT and CDR2 YNNKEL (reference sequence). The V gene end was trimmed by 4 bases and the J gene end by 4 bases; junction bases not matched to a gene: 5.

There are many counts of this clonotype. CDR3 sequence reads: CASSLTGPGNTIYF. The CDR3 DNA reads TGTGCCAGCAGTCTTACAGGGCCTGGAAACACCATATATTTT. V is TRBV2 and J is TRBJ1-3, with D perhaps matching TRBD1 (6 bases). V was shortened by 5 bases and J by 2 bases, with 10 bases between the two germline ends. This CDR3 is 14 amino acids long. Per germline, CDR1 SNHLY and CDR2 FYNNEI.

This clonotype was seen repeatedly, ten times or more. This chain connects TRBV5-1 to TRBJ2-7; D might be TRBD1 (6 bases). Germline V gives CDR1 SGHRS, CDR2 YFSETQ. Trimming left V 3 bases short and J 3 bases short, with 19 bases between. CDR3 length: 16 amino acids. The CDR3 loop is CASSSALGGRSYEQYF. The CDR3, as DNA: TGCGCCAGCAGCTCGGCGTTAGGGGGAAGAAGCTACGAGCAGTACTTC.

The table lists this clonotype with many counts. V and J are TRBV5-6 and TRBJ2-4, with 8 bases identical to TRBD2. Trimming cost V 2 bases and J 14 bases; bases outside gene matches: 6. In germline, CDR1 is SGHDT, CDR2 YYEEEE. The CDR3 length is 12 residues. CDR3 loop: CASSFRLGLEYF. The DNA for the CDR3 is TGTGCCAGCAGCTTTCGGTTGGGACTAGAGTACTTC.

This clonotype was recorded many times. J is TRBJ2-7 and V is TRBV28; D not resolved. Germline V gene data show CDR1 as MDHEN and CDR2 as SYDVKM. Trimming removed 5 bases from V and 3 bases from J, with 14 bases in between. CDR3 length: 14 amino acids. The CDR3 bases are TGTGCCAGCAGTAAACTTTCGGAGTACTACGAGCAGTACTTC. It encodes CASSKLSEYYEQYF.

This clonotype was seen many times. V and J are TRBV6-5 and TRBJ1-1; D is possibly TRBD1 (5 bases). The CDR3 is 15 residues long. V lost 1 base and J 8 bases, leaving 17 bases between the germline ends. CDR1 and CDR2 from the germline V gene are MNHEY and SVGAGI. CDR3 region: CASSYLTDGVPEAFF. CDR3 DNA: TGTGCCAGCAGTTACTTGACAGACGGGGTTCCCGAAGCTTTCTTT.

This clonotype came up many times. This chain connects TRBV12-3 or TRBV12-4 to TRBJ1-1; no clear D gene. The CDR3 totals 13 residues. V lost 3 bases and J 4 bases, leaving 9 bases between the germline ends. The CDR3 DNA reads as TGTGCCAGCAGTTTGGAGAAGACCACTGAAGCTTTCTTT. This encodes CASSLEKTTEAFF.

This clonotype was counted ten times or more. The V gene is TRBV5-6, the J gene TRBJ1-5, with 7 nucleotides matching TRBD1. Germline V gene sequence: CDR1 SGHDT, CDR2 YYEEEE. The V and J ends lost 2 bases and 5 bases, in that order; junction bases with no gene match: 4. The CDR3 is 14 residues long. CDR3 amino acids: CASSFGTAHQPQHF. As DNA, the CDR3 is TGTGCCAGCAGCTTCGGGACAGCCCATCAGCCCCAGCATTTT. Drawing the rest from reference TRBV5-6 and TRBJ1-5, the complete variable domain is DAGVTQSPTHLIKTRGQQVTLRCSPKSGHDTVSWYQQALGQGPQFIFQYYEEEERQRGNFPDRFSGHQFPNYSSELNVNALLLGDSALYLCASSFGTAHQPQHFGDGTRLSIL.

This clonotype appeared many times. This sequence joins TRBV20-1 and TRBJ1-6; 7 bases fit TRBD1. Germline CDR1 is DFQATT and CDR2 is SNEGSKA (reference sequence). V shed 3 bases, J shed 4 bases, and the junction held 9 bases outside the gene matches. The CDR3 extends over 16 amino acids. In nucleotides, the CDR3 is TGCAGTGCTAGGCCCCCCGGGACAGCATATAATTCACCCCTCCACTTT. Its translation: CSARPPGTAYNSPLHF.

This clonotype was found many times. A much larger clone sits a single nucleotide away, making a read error possible. CDR3 in DNA: TGTGCCAGCAACCCCAGGGAGAGCTATGGCTACACCTTC. Encoded protein: CASNPRESYGYTF. The gene calls are TRBV12-3 or TRBV12-4 and TRBJ1-2, with D perhaps TRBD1 (5 bases). The CDR3 runs 13 residues. Trimming cost V 7 bases and J 4 bases, with 13 bases left between them.

This clonotype was found many times. The rearrangement links TRBV30 to TRBJ2-7; 14 nucleotides match TRBD2. V shed 4 bases, J shed 0 bases, and the junction held 5 bases outside the gene matches. CDR1 and CDR2 from the germline V gene are GTSNPN and SVGIG (reference sequence). The CDR3 extends over 16 amino acids. The CDR3 DNA is TGTGCCTGGATGGGACTAGCGGGAGCGATCTCCTACGAGCAGTACTTC. Protein: CAWMGLAGAISYEQYF.